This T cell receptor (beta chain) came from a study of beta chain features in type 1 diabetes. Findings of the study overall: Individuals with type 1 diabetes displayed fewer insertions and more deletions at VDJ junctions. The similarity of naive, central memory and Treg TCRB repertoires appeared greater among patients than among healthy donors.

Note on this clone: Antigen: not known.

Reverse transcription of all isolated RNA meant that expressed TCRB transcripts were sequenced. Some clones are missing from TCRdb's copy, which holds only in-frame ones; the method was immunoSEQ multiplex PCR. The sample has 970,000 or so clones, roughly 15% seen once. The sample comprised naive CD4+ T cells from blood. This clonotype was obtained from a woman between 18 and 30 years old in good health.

Here the CDR3 DNA reads TGTGCCAGCAGGGCGGGAACCACCTACGAGCAGTACTTC. It specifies CASRAGTTYEQYF. The gene calls are TRBV6-1 and TRBJ2-7; D possibly corresponds to TRBD2 (6 bases). Germline V gives CDR1 MNHNS, CDR2 SASEGT. The V end was cut by 6 bases, the J end by 2 bases, with 11 bases between. The CDR3 covers 13 residues.